Listed here are 21 T cell receptor beta chains from one sample, sequenced in a study of CD8 T cells in Susac syndrome. cDNA came from approximately 0.5 to 1 ug RNA primed by random hexamers. TCRdb processed the immunoSEQ multiplex PCR reads anew with MiXCR; each CDR3 protein has one entry. The sample contains roughly 130,000 distinct CDR3 sequences, roughly 96% of which appear only once. The sequenced sample was CD4+ T cells from PBMCs. The source is a human donor in good health.

The chain links TRBV3-1 to TRBJ1-3; TRBD1 matches 7 bases. After removal of 4 bases from V and 0 bases from J, the junction contained 3 bases not matched to a gene. The V gene's germline CDR1 is LGHDT and CDR2 YNNKEL (reference sequence). The CDR3 is 15 amino acids. The CDR3 DNA follows: TGTGCCAGCAGCCGCGACAGGGACTCTGGAAACACCATATATTTT. Protein product: CASSRDRDSGNTIYF.

CDR3 residues: CASSDTNTGELFF. CDR3 DNA sequence: TGTGCCAGCAGTGATACGAACACCGGGGAGCTGTTTTTT. The V gene is TRBV27, the J gene TRBJ2-2; no clear D gene. CDR3 size: 13 residues. V gave up 5 bases and J gave up 0 bases, with 4 bases separating them. CDR1 MNHEY and CDR2 SMNVEV come from the germline V gene (reference sequence).

V and J are TRBV6-1 and TRBJ2-4; 8 nucleotides align to TRBD2. The germline V gene encodes CDR1 MNHNS and CDR2 SASEGT. V gave up 3 bases and J gave up 12 bases; unmatched junction bases: 13. The CDR3 has 15 amino acids. The CDR3 DNA reads as TGTGCCAGCAGTGAGCAGCAGCGGGAGACTGGGGATCAGTACTTC. Translation: CASSEQQRETGDQYF.

The chain is built from TRBV29-1 and TRBJ2-7; possible D gene TRBD2, 5 bases. V lost 4 bases and J 3 bases, leaving 13 bases between the germline ends. Germline V gives CDR1 SQVTM, CDR2 ANQGSEA. The CDR3 runs 13 residues. The CDR3 is CSVGGLVGYEQYF. The DNA for the CDR3 is TGCAGCGTTGGAGGGCTAGTCGGCTACGAGCAGTACTTC.

The chain recombines TRBV7-9 with TRBJ2-1; 9 positions match TRBD2. With V trimmed by 11 bases and J by 8 bases, 10 bases remained unmatched. The germline V gene has CDR1 SEHNR and CDR2 FQNEAQ (reference sequence). The CDR3 loop spans 13 amino acids. CDR3 in amino acids: CAGVRLAGYEQFF. The CDR3 DNA follows: TGTGCCGGGGTGAGGCTAGCGGGATATGAGCAGTTCTTC. Full variable domain (outside the CDR3, taken from reference TRBV7-9 and TRBJ2-1): DTGVSQNPRHKITKRGQNVTFRCDPISEHNRLYWYRQTLGQGPEFLTYFQNEAQLEKSRLLSDRFSAERPKGSFSTLEIQRTEQGDSAMYLCAGVRLAGYEQFFGPGTRLTVL.

The chain joins TRBV5-1 to TRBJ2-1, with 11 bases fitting TRBD2. Germline V gene lookup returns CDR1 SGHRS and CDR2 YFSETQ. There are 15 residues in the CDR3. With 0 bases clipped from V and 8 bases from J, the junction kept 4 bases outside the gene matches. Here the CDR3 reads CASSLGLAGFDEQFF. The CDR3 coding sequence is TGCGCCAGCAGCTTGGGACTAGCGGGATTCGATGAGCAGTTCTTC.

The V and J genes are TRBV29-1 and TRBJ2-5; D may be TRBD2 (6 bases). Trimming stripped 5 bases from V and 0 bases from J, with 13 bases between. The length of the CDR3 is 14 residues. Per germline, CDR1 SQVTM and CDR2 ANQGSEA. CDR3 nucleotides: TGCAGCGTTAGTAGCGGCATGTACCAAGAGACCCAGTACTTC. Amino acid sequence: CSVSSGMYQETQYF.

The chain has TRBV25-1 and TRBJ2-3; no definite D call. Trimming stripped 0 bases from V and 6 bases from J, with 16 bases between. Germline CDR1 reads MGHDK; CDR2 reads SYGVNS. This CDR3 spans 16 amino acids. Written as DNA, the CDR3 is TGTGCCAGCAGTGAATATAAGGCGGCCAAGGGTGATACGCAGTATTTT. As protein: CASSEYKAAKGDTQYF.

Here the CDR3 reads CASSQRGVTIYF. As DNA, the CDR3 is TGTGCCAGCAGCCAACGGGGGGTCACCATATATTTT. The genes are TRBV7-9 and TRBJ1-3; a possible D gene is TRBD1 (5 bases). This CDR3 comprises 12 residues. Germline assignment: CDR1 SEHNR and CDR2 FQNEAQ (reference sequence). Trimming cost V 5 bases and J 9 bases, with 11 bases left between them.

The chain carries TRBV2 and TRBJ2-4, with 10 nucleotides matching TRBD2. The V gene end was trimmed by 2 bases and the J gene end by 0 bases; junction bases not matched to a gene: 7. From germline, CDR1 is SNHLY and CDR2 FYNNEI. The CDR3 loop spans 18 amino acids. The CDR3 region has the DNA TGTGCCAGCAGTGAAAGGCTAGCGGGAGACTTAGCCAAAAACATTCAGTACTTC. This sequence encodes CASSERLAGDLAKNIQYF.

The J gene is TRBJ2-5, the V gene TRBV7-9; no firm D call. V lost 1 base to trimming and J lost 5 bases, with 8 bases between them. Per germline, CDR1 SEHNR and CDR2 FQNEAQ (reference sequence). This CDR3 has 13 residues. This CDR3 is CASSLEGSETQYF. The CDR3 DNA reads TGTGCCAGCAGCTTAGAGGGATCGGAGACCCAGTACTTC. The whole variable domain, remainder taken from reference TRBV7-9 and TRBJ2-5, is DTGVSQNPRHKITKRGQNVTFRCDPISEHNRLYWYRQTLGQGPEFLTYFQNEAQLEKSRLLSDRFSAERPKGSFSTLEIQRTEQGDSAMYLCASSLEGSETQYFGPGTRLLVL.

The V and J genes are TRBV28 and TRBJ2-7; D remains unclear. The length of the CDR3 is 12 residues. Germline CDR1 MDHEN, CDR2 SYDVKM. V lost 6 bases and J lost 3, with 9 bases in between. The CDR3 DNA reads as TGTGCCAGCAGACCGACCGGCTACGAGCAGTACTTC. Translation: CASRPTGYEQYF.

CDR3 amino acids: CASSLQTSGSKNIQYF. In DNA form, the CDR3 reads TGTGCCAGCAGCTTACAAACTAGCGGGAGTAAAAACATTCAGTACTTC. This chain uses TRBV7-9 with TRBJ2-4; TRBD2 aligns across 11 bases. Germline CDR1 reads SEHNR; CDR2 reads FQNEAQ (reference sequence). Unmatched junction bases numbered 4, after V lost 2 bases and J lost 4 bases. The CDR3 loop spans 16 amino acids.

This clonotype was recorded only once. The rearrangement joins TRBV5-6 to TRBJ2-7; 8 bases are a match to TRBD2. The V segment lost 2 bases and the J segment 7 bases; nucleotides outside the gene matches: 8. The CDR3 extends over 14 amino acids. In germline, CDR1 is SGHDT, CDR2 YYEEEE. The CDR3 loop reads CASSLRAGAGEQYF. CDR3 DNA: TGTGCCAGCAGCTTAAGAGCGGGAGCCGGGGAGCAGTACTTC. The full variable domain, with the rest looked up from reference TRBV5-6 and TRBJ2-7, is DAGVTQSPTHLIKTRGQQVTLRCSPKSGHDTVSWYQQALGQGPQFIFQYYEEEERQRGNFPDRFSGHQFPNYSSELNVNALLLGDSALYLCASSLRAGAGEQYFGPGTRLTVT.

There are a few counts of this clonotype. The chain is built from TRBV29-1 and TRBJ1-2; tentative D call: TRBD1 (5 bases). Germline V gives CDR1 SQVTM, CDR2 ANQGSEA. Trimming pared 7 bases from V and 6 bases from J, leaving 12 bases between. The CDR3 length is 11 residues. The CDR3 region is CSAWGKNGYTF. For the CDR3, the DNA is TGCAGCGCCTGGGGGAAAAATGGCTACACCTTC.

Only one count was recorded for this clonotype. V is TRBV10-2 and J is TRBJ2-7; 13 bases fit TRBD2. Germline V gene data show CDR1 as WSHSY and CDR2 as SAAADI. The CDR3 is made up of 16 amino acids. Germline trimming cut 3 bases from V and 3 bases from J; bases unmatched to any gene: 5. CDR3 sequence (DNA): TGCGCCAGCAGTGATGGTACTAGCGGGAGGGGCTACGAGCAGTACTTC. It codes for CASSDGTSGRGYEQYF.

V gene TRBV20-1 combines with J gene TRBJ2-7; no clear D gene. Trimming cost V 6 bases and J 1 base, with 10 bases left between them. Germline V gene lookup returns CDR1 DFQATT and CDR2 SNEGSKA (reference sequence). The CDR3 extends over 12 amino acids. This chain's CDR3 is CSARAYSYEQYF. The CDR3 nucleotides read TGCAGTGCCCGGGCTTATTCCTACGAGCAGTACTTC.

The V and J genes are TRBV2 and TRBJ2-5; 9 positions agree with TRBD2. Trimming removed 2 bases from V and 3 bases from J; junction bases left unmatched: 7. The CDR3 runs to 16 residues. Germline lookup yields CDR1 SNHLY and CDR2 FYNNEI. In DNA form, the CDR3 reads TGTGCCAGCAGTGAAAACCGGGCTAGCGGGAAAGAGACCCAGTACTTC. This encodes CASSENRASGKETQYF.

The chain uses TRBV6-2 or TRBV6-3 and TRBJ2-7; TRBD1 might be the D (5 bases). CDR1 and CDR2 from the germline V gene are MNHEY and SVGEGT. CDR3 length: 12 residues. V lost 5 bases and J 6 bases, leaving 11 bases between the germline ends. The CDR3, as DNA: TGTGCCAGCAGTAACGGACATCGCGAGCAGTACTTC. Translated, it gives CASSNGHREQYF.

The chain employs TRBV29-1 and TRBJ2-7, with D perhaps matching TRBD1 (5 bases). This CDR3 has 14 amino acids. Germline V gene lookup returns CDR1 SQVTM and CDR2 ANQGSEA. V lost 3 bases and J 6 bases, leaving 18 bases between the germline ends. CDR3 in DNA: TGCAGCGTTGATGCCCTCTCCAGGGAAGGCGAGCAGTACTTC. Amino acid sequence: CSVDALSREGEQYF.

The sample holds one count of this clonotype. The chain employs TRBV18 and TRBJ1-1, with D maybe TRBD1 (5 bases). Germline V gene data show CDR1 as KGHSH and CDR2 as LQKENI. The CDR3 runs to 13 residues. Trimming removed 2 bases at V and 6 bases at J, with 10 bases between. The CDR3 loop is CASSPSGASEAFF. The CDR3 DNA reads as TGTGCCAGCTCACCAAGCGGGGCATCTGAAGCTTTCTTT.